These T cell receptor beta chains were read from a single sample in a study of cytomegalovirus exposure and HLA in healthy donors. This table comes from immunoSEQ multiplex PCR, and its TCRdb copy is limited to in-frame clones, with some not included. Seen here are 150,000 to 200,000 clones, about 84% observed once, and the top ten hold roughly 1.6%. Sample: PBMCs. The receptors shown here come from a woman aged 18 to 35 in good health and CMV-seronegative. Both conserved end residues are part of each CDR3. D genes are given only for firm matches. Clone size, where shown, is once, few, many, or a class for clones that have expanded.

D gene: TRBD1
clone size: -
J gene: TRBJ2-7
V gene: TRBV19
CDR3 protein: CASSARQGANEQYF
CDR3 DNA: TGTGCCAGTAGTGCCCGACAGGGAGCAAACGAGCAGTACTTC

D gene: -
clone size: -
J gene: TRBJ1-6
V gene: TRBV29-1
CDR3 protein: CSVATGSVNSPLHF
CDR3 DNA: TGCAGCGTAGCCACAGGATCGGTTAATTCACCCCTCCACTTT

D gene: -
clone size: -
J gene: TRBJ1-1
V gene: TRBV27
CDR3 protein: CASSLLSIAGNTEAFF
CDR3 DNA: TGTGCCAGCAGTTTATTATCGATAGCTGGGAACACTGAAGCTTTCTTT

D gene: -
clone size: -
J gene: TRBJ1-1
V gene: TRBV11-2
CDR3 protein: CASSLFRDTEAFF
CDR3 DNA: TGTGCCAGCAGTTTATTTCGTGACACTGAAGCTTTCTTT

D gene: -
clone size: few
J gene: TRBJ1-2
V gene: TRBV19
CDR3 protein: CASSGIHRVRTPYGYTF
CDR3 DNA: TGTGCCAGTAGTGGCATACACAGGGTGAGAACACCTTATGGCTACACCTTC

D gene: TRBD1
clone size: -
J gene: TRBJ2-7
V gene: TRBV25-1
CDR3 protein: CASSATGGASTYEQYF
CDR3 DNA: TGTGCCAGCAGTGCCACAGGGGGCGCGAGCACCTACGAGCAGTACTTC

D gene: TRBD1
clone size: -
J gene: TRBJ1-1
V gene: TRBV4-1
CDR3 protein: CASSRSKEQGISTEAFF
CDR3 DNA: TGCGCCAGCAGCCGGTCGAAAGAACAGGGGATAAGCACTGAAGCTTTCTTT

D gene: -
clone size: -
J gene: TRBJ1-4
V gene: TRBV13
CDR3 protein: CASSLGGRSEKLFF
CDR3 DNA: TGTGCCAGCAGCTTAGGGGGGCGAAGTGAAAAACTGTTTTTT

D gene: -
clone size: -
J gene: TRBJ2-7
V gene: TRBV7-8
CDR3 protein: CASSFLDSYEQYF
CDR3 DNA: TGTGCCAGCAGCTTTCTAGACAGTTACGAGCAGTACTTC

D gene: TRBD1
clone size: -
J gene: TRBJ2-3
V gene: TRBV2
CDR3 protein: CASRREPGTGLDTQYF
CDR3 DNA: TGTGCCAGCAGGAGAGAACCCGGGACAGGCTTGGATACGCAGTATTTT

D gene: TRBD2
clone size: -
J gene: TRBJ2-1
V gene: TRBV19
CDR3 protein: CASSIVASGVMNEQFF
CDR3 DNA: TGTGCCAGTAGTATAGTAGCTAGCGGGGTGATGAATGAGCAGTTCTTC